This entry features one T cell receptor beta chain sequence. The target antigen is unknown. This record belongs to a study of T cells after yellow fever vaccination. Overall study findings and caveats: Sorted repertoires could include abundant contaminating clonotypes from bulk cells. The study re-detected most primary-vaccination clones after the booster (nearly 97% CD4, roughly 88% CD8).

A 5'RACE template-switching step, the method used to make TCR cDNA, added a universal primer site and UMIs. MiXCR, run by TCRdb on the 5' RACE reads, gives a single entry per CDR3 protein. The table has 350,000 to 450,000 distinct CDR3 sequences, approximately 6% seen once. Germline values: CDR1 SNHLY, CDR2 FYNNEI. The CDR3 length is 13 residues. V lost 8 bases to trimming and J lost 2 bases, with 13 bases between them. The chain uses TRBV2 and TRBJ2-7; D is unclear. The receptor's source is a young man who received the YFV17D yellow fever vaccine. This material consisted of PBMCs, taken 5 days after the yellow fever booster vaccination. The CDR3 nucleotides are TGTGCCAGCCGGATCCTGGGGACCTACGAGCAGTACTTC. This codes for CASRILGTYEQYF.